Below are 7 T cell receptor beta chains sequenced from a single sample in a study of blood T cell repertoires in COVID-19. Here immunoSEQ multiplex PCR was the method, and the copy in TCRdb shows in-frame clones only, minus some. In the table there are approximately 140,000 clones, 75% to 90% of which are singletons. Sequences were obtained from PBMCs or T cells enriched from blood (not recorded which). These receptors originate from a woman between 40 and 55 years old who had been exposed to COVID-19.

The gene calls are TRBV18 and TRBJ1-2, with 7 bases lining up with TRBD1. This CDR3 region has 16 residues. Per the germline V gene, CDR1 is KGHSH and CDR2 is LQKENI. V dropped 3 bases and J dropped 3; count of bases not matched to a gene: 10. The CDR3 DNA reads TGTGCCAGCTCACCCACGCCGGGAACAGGGGACTATGGCTACACCTTC. Protein sequence: CASSPTPGTGDYGYTF.

Only one count was recorded for this clone. The V and J genes are TRBV25-1 and TRBJ1-5; D unresolved. The V and J ends lost 4 bases and 2 bases respectively, with 12 bases between them. The CDR3 has 15 amino acids. Germline V gene sequence: CDR1 MGHDK, CDR2 SYGVNS. CDR3 coding DNA: TGTGCCAGCAGTGGAGGGAATCCCGGCAATCAGCCCCAGCATTTT. Encoded protein: CASSGGNPGNQPQHF.

J is TRBJ1-2 and V is TRBV16, with D perhaps TRBD1 (5 bases). CDR1 KGHSY and CDR2 FQNENV come from the germline V gene. The V and J ends lost 2 bases and 8 bases respectively, with 9 bases between them. This CDR3 is 12 amino acids long. The CDR3 sequence is CASSQDSEGYTF. As DNA, the CDR3 is TGTGCCAGCAGCCAAGACAGCGAGGGCTACACCTTC.

The chain carries TRBV6-5 and TRBJ1-2, with TRBD1 identical over 7 bases. Trimming removed 7 bases from V and 4 bases from J; junction bases left unmatched: 9. This CDR3 is built from 14 residues. Germline lookup yields CDR1 MNHEY and CDR2 SVGAGI. The CDR3 nucleotides are TGTGCCAGCACATCGGGCGACAGGGTCTATGGCTACACCTTC. Amino acid sequence: CASTSGDRVYGYTF.

This chain joins TRBV19 and TRBJ1-5, with 11 bases lining up with TRBD1. This CDR3 spans 17 amino acids. CDR1 and CDR2 (germline): LNHDA, SQIVND (reference sequence). V lost 4 bases to trimming and J lost 4 bases; unmatched junction nucleotides: 9. The CDR3 region has the DNA TGTGCCAGTAGTACTAGGACAGGGGGCAGATCAAATCAGCCCCAGCATTTT. This translates into CASSTRTGGRSNQPQHF.

The chain has TRBV19 and TRBJ1-1; maybe TRBD1 (5 bases). CDR1 is LNHDA, CDR2 SQIVND, per germline (reference sequence). The V and J ends lost 0 bases and 1 base respectively, with 12 bases between them. CDR3 size: 16 residues. The CDR3 here is CASSIEGGRKNTEAFF. CDR3 bases: TGTGCCAGTAGTATAGAGGGGGGACGCAAGAACACTGAAGCTTTCTTT.

The table lists this clone with a few counts. This sequence joins TRBV3-1 (or the pseudogene TRBV3-2) and TRBJ1-3; D remains ambiguous. V was shortened by 4 bases and J by 0 bases, with 7 bases between the two germline ends. Per the germline V gene, CDR1 is LGHDT and CDR2 is YNNKEL (reference sequence). CDR3 length: 14 residues. The CDR3, as DNA: TGTGCCAGCAGCCGAACAGTCTCTGGAAACACCATATATTTT. It encodes CASSRTVSGNTIYF.